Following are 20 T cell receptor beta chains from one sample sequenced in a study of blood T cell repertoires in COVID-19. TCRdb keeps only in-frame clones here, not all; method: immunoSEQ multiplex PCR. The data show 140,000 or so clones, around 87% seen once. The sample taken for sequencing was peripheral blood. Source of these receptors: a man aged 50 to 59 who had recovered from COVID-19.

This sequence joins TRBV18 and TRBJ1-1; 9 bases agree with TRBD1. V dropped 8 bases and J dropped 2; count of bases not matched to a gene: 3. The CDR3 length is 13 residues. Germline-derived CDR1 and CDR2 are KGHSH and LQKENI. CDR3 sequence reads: CASMDRGNTEAFF. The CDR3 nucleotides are TGTGCCAGCATGGACAGGGGCAACACTGAAGCTTTCTTT.

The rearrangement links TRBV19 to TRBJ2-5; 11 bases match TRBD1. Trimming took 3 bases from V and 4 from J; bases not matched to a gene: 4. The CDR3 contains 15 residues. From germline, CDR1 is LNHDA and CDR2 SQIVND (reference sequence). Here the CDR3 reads CASSIGTGGIETQYF. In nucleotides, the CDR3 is TGTGCCAGTAGTATCGGGACAGGGGGAATAGAGACCCAGTACTTC.

CDR3 in amino acids: CASSLEHLYGYTF. CDR3 in DNA: TGTGCCAGCAGCTTAGAACACCTCTATGGCTACACCTTC. The chain recombines TRBV13 with TRBJ1-2; D not certain. The V and J ends lost 1 base and 4 bases respectively, with 7 bases between them. Germline V gene sequence: CDR1 PRHDT, CDR2 FYEKMQ (reference sequence). The CDR3 runs to 13 residues.

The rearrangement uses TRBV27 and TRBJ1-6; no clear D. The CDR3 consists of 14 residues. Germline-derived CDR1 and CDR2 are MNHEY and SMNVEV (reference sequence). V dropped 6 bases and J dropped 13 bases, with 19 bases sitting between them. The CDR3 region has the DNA TGTGCCAGCAGCGCCCCAGACATTGTTTCCCCCCTCCACTTT. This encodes CASSAPDIVSPLHF.

This CDR3 reads CASSFLQAQYF. In nucleotides, the CDR3 is TGTGCCAGCAGCTTCTTACAGGCCCAGTACTTC. V is TRBV6-2 or TRBV6-3 and J is TRBJ2-5; D might be TRBD1 (5 bases). The V and J ends lost 6 bases and 9 bases respectively, with 11 bases between them. The germline CDR1 and CDR2 sequences are MNHEY and SVGEGT. There are 11 residues in the CDR3.

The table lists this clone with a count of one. The CDR3 region is CAISPGQGRNYGYTF. The CDR3 DNA sequence: TGTGCCATCAGTCCGGGACAGGGTAGAAACTATGGCTACACCTTC. The chain links TRBV10-3 to TRBJ1-2; 9 bases line up with TRBD1. The CDR3 is 15 residues long. Germline V gene lookup returns CDR1 ENHRY and CDR2 SYGVKD. V lost 5 bases to trimming and J lost 2 bases; unmatched junction nucleotides: 6.

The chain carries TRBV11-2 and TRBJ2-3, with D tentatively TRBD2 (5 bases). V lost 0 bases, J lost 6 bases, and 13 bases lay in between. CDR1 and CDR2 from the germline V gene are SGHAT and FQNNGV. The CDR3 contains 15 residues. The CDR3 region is CASSLDPGTSDTQYF. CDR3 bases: TGTGCCAGCAGCTTAGATCCGGGAACTTCGGATACGCAGTATTTT.

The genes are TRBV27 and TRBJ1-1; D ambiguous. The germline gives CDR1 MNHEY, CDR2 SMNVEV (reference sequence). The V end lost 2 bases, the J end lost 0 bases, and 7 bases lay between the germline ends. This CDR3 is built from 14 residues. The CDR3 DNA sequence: TGTGCCAGCAGTTTAACCGAGCTGAACACTGAAGCTTTCTTT. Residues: CASSLTELNTEAFF.

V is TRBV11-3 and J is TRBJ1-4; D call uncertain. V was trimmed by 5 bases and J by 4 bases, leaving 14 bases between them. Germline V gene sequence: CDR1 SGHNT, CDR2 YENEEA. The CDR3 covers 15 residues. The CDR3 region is CASSPMTAFNEKLFF. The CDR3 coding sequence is TGTGCCAGCAGCCCGATGACTGCCTTTAATGAAAAACTGTTTTTT.

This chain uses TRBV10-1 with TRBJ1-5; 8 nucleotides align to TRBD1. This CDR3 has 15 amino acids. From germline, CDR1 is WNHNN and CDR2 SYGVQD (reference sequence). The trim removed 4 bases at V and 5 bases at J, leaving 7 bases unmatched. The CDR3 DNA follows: TGCGCCAGCAGTGGAAGGACAGGGCGATATCAGCCCCAGCATTTT. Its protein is CASSGRTGRYQPQHF.

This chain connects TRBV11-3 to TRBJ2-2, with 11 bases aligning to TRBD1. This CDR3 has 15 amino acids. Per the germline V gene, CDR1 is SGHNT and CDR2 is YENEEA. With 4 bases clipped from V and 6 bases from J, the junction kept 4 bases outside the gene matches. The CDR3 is CASSSGQGAAGELFF. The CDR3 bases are TGTGCCAGCAGCTCCGGACAGGGGGCCGCCGGGGAGCTGTTTTTT.

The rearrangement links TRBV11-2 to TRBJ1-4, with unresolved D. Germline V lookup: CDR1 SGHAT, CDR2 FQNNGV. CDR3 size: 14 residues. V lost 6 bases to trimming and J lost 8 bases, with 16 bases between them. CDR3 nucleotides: TGTGCCAGCAGTAATCAGGCCCTAAGGGAAAAACTGTTTTTT. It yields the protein CASSNQALREKLFF.

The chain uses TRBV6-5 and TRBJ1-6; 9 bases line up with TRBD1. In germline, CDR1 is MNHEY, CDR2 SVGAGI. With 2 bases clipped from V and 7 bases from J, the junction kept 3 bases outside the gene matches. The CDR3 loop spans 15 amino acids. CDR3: CASSYIGQGNSPLHF. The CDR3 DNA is TGTGCCAGCAGTTACATCGGACAGGGGAATTCACCCCTCCACTTT.

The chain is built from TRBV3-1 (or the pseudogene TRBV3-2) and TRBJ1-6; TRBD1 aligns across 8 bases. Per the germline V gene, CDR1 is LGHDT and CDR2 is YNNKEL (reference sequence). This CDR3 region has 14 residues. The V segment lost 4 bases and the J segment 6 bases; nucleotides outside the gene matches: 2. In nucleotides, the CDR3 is TGTGCCAGCAGCCGGACAGGGCGTAATTCACCCCTCCACTTT. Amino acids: CASSRTGRNSPLHF.

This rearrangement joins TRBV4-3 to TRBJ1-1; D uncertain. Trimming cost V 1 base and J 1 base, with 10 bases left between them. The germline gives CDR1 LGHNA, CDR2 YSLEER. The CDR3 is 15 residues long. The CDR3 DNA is TGCGCCAGCAGCCAAGTTGGGAGAACGAACACTGAAGCTTTCTTT. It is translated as CASSQVGRTNTEAFF.

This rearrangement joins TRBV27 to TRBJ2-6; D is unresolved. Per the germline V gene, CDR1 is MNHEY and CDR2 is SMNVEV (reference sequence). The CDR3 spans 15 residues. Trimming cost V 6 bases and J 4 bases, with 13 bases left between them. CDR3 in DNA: TGTGCCAGCAGACTCATGTCCAAAGGGGCCAACGTCCTGACTTTC. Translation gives CASRLMSKGANVLTF.

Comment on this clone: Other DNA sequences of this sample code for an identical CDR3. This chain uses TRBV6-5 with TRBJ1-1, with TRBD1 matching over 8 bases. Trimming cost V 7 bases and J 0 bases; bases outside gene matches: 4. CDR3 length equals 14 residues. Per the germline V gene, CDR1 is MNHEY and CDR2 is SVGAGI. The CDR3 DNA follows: TGTGCCAGCACCCTGGACAGGGTGAACACTGAAGCTTTCTTT. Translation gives CASTLDRVNTEAFF.

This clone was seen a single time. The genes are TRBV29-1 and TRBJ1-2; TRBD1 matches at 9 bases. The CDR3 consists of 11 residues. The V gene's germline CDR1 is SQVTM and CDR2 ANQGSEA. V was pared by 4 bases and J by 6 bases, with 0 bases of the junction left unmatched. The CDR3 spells CSVGTGDGYTF. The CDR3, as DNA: TGCAGCGTTGGGACAGGGGATGGCTACACCTTC.

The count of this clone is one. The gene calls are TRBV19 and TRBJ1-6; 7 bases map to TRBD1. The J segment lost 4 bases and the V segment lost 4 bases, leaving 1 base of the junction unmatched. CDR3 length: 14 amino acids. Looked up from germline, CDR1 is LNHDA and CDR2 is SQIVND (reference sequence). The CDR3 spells CASSTGQYNSPLHF. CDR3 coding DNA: TGTGCCAGTAGTACGGGACAGTATAATTCACCCCTCCACTTT.

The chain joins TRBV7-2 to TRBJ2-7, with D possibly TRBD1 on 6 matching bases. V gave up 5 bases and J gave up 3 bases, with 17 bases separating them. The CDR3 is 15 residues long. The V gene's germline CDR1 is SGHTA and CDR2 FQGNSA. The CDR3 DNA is TGTGCCAGCAGCCAAAGGCCGGGACACAACTACGAGCAGTACTTC. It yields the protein CASSQRPGHNYEQYF.